The 8 T cell receptor beta chains below come from one sample, sequenced in a study of blood T cells in healthy people across ages. Primed by a sample-barcoded 5' primer and a J-beta primer mix, a second PCR proceeded for about 7 to 12 cycles. A single record per CDR3 protein comes from TCRdb applying MiXCR to the 5' RACE reads. The data hold roughly 860,000 distinct CDR3 sequences, with around 68% observed a single time. Sequenced material: blood. These TCRs come from a young man in good health.

J is TRBJ2-7 and V is TRBV6-5, with TRBD1 identical over 9 bases. The V gene end was trimmed by 9 bases and the J gene end by 2 bases; junction bases not matched to a gene: 5. CDR1 and CDR2 (germline): MNHEY, SVGAGI. The CDR3 spans 13 residues. This chain's CDR3 is CASLDRGAYEQYF. The CDR3 DNA is TGTGCCAGTTTGGACAGGGGAGCCTACGAGCAGTACTTC.

This chain uses TRBV6-1 with TRBJ2-1, with D perhaps TRBD1 or TRBD2 (5 bases each). Deletions cut 0 bases from V and 5 bases from J, with 20 bases between. The CDR3 spans 18 residues. From germline, CDR1 is MNHNS and CDR2 SASEGT. As DNA, the CDR3 is TGTGCCAGCAGTGAAGCTTTCCGGGGCCCGGGTGGGGACAATGAGCAGTTCTTC. Protein sequence: CASSEAFRGPGGDNEQFF.

In its sample, this clonotype was seen a few times. The CDR3, as DNA: TGTGCCAGTGCGGGACAGGTTTCGGCCAAAAACATTCAGTACTTC. It specifies CASAGQVSAKNIQYF. This chain links TRBV12-3 or TRBV12-4 with TRBJ2-4, with 8 bases lining up with TRBD1. The CDR3 is made up of 15 amino acids. V lost 9 bases to trimming and J lost 1 base; unmatched junction nucleotides: 8.

This clonotype was detected a few times. The V and J genes are TRBV9 and TRBJ2-1, with TRBD2 identical over 12 bases. Germline V gene sequence: CDR1 SGDLS, CDR2 YYNGEE. This CDR3 is built from 17 residues. The junction had 5 bases not matched to a gene; V was cut back by 4 bases and J by 0 bases. The CDR3 is CASSRTSGAISYNEQFF. In nucleotides, the CDR3 is TGTGCCAGCAGCCGGACTAGCGGGGCTATCTCCTACAATGAGCAGTTCTTC. The entire variable domain, with the rest obtained from reference TRBV9 and TRBJ2-1, is as follows: DSGVTQTPKHLITATGQRVTLRCSPRSGDLSVYWYQQSLDQGLQFLIQYYNGEERAKGNILERFSAQQFPDLHSELNLSSLELGDSALYFCASSRTSGAISYNEQFFGPGTRLTVL.

This clonotype was seen ten or more times. The V call is TRBV12-3 or TRBV12-4, the J call TRBJ2-1, with D perhaps matching TRBD1 (6 bases). V dropped 3 bases and J dropped 6 bases, with 15 bases sitting between them. This CDR3 spans 15 amino acids. The CDR3 reads CASSFVQGAVNEQFF. CDR3 coding DNA: TGTGCCAGCAGTTTCGTACAGGGAGCGGTCAATGAGCAGTTCTTC.

The chain combines TRBV4-3 with TRBJ2-5; the D gene could be TRBD1 or TRBD2 (5 bases each). Germline V gene lookup returns CDR1 LGHNA and CDR2 YSLEER. The CDR3 runs to 15 residues. The V and J ends lost 1 base and 5 bases respectively, with 14 bases between them. The CDR3 sequence is CASSQGLGAGETQYF. In DNA form, the CDR3 reads TGCGCCAGCAGCCAAGGTCTCGGGGCTGGGGAGACCCAGTACTTC.

The CDR3 region is CSARKVPGNQPQHF. DNA of the CDR3: TGCAGTGCTAGAAAAGTCCCGGGCAATCAGCCCCAGCATTTT. This chain uses TRBV20-1 with TRBJ1-5; no clear D gene. There are 14 residues in the CDR3. V dropped 2 bases and J dropped 2 bases, with 10 bases sitting between them. Per the germline V gene, CDR1 is DFQATT and CDR2 is SNEGSKA (reference sequence).

This clonotype was picked up many times. This rearrangement joins TRBV4-3 to TRBJ2-3; TRBD2 aligns across 9 bases. Germline CDR1 LGHNA, CDR2 YSLEER. The V gene end was trimmed by 0 bases and the J gene end by 2 bases; junction bases not matched to a gene: 6. The CDR3 is 17 residues long. The CDR3 DNA is TGCGCCAGCAGCCAAGACGCTAGCGGGGACCACACAGATACGCAGTATTTT. Its translation is CASSQDASGDHTDTQYF.